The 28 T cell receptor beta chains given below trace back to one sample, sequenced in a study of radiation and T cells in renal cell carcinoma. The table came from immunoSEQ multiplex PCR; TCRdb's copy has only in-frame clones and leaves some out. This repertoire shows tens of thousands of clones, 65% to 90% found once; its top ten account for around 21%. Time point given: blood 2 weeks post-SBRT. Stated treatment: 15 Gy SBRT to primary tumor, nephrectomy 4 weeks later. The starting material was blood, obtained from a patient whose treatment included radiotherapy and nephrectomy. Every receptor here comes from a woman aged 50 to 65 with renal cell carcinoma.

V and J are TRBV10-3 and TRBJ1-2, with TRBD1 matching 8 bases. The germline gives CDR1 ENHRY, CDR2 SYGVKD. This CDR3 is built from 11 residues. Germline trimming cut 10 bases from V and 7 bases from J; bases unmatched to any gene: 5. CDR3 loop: CATGQGSGYTF. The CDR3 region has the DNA TGTGCCACCGGACAGGGAAGTGGCTACACCTTC.

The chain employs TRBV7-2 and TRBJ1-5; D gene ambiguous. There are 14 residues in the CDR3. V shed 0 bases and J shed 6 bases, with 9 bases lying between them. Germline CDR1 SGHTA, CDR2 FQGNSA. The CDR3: CASSLAGGSQPQHF. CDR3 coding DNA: TGTGCCAGCAGCTTAGCCGGAGGTAGTCAGCCCCAGCATTTT.

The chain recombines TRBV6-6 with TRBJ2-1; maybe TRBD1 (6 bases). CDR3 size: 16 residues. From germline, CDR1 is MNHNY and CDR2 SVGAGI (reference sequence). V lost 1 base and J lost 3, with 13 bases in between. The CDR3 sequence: CASSYWNNRDYNEQFF. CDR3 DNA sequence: TGTGCCAGCAGTTACTGGAATAACAGGGACTACAATGAGCAGTTCTTC.

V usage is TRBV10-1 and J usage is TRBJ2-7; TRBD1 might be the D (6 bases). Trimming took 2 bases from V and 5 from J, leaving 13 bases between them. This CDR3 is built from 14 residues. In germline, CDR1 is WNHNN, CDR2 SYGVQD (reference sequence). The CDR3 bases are TGCGCCAGCAGTGAGCAGGGGATTCGGGACGAGCAGTACTTC. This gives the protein CASSEQGIRDEQYF.

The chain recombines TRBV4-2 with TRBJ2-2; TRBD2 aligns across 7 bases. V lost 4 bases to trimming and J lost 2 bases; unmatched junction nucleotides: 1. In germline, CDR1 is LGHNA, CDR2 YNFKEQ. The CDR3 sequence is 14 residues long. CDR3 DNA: TGTGCCAGCAGCCCGGGGGGAAACACCGGGGAGCTGTTTTTT. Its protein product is CASSPGGNTGELFF.

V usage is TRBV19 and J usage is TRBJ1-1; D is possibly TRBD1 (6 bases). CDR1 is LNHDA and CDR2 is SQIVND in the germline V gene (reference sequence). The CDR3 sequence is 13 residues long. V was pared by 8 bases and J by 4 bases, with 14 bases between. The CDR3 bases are TGTGCCAGTCAAACAGGGCTAATCACTGAAGCTTTCTTT. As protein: CASQTGLITEAFF. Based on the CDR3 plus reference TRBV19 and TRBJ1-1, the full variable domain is DGGITQSPKYLFRKEGQNVTLSCEQNLNHDAMYWYRQDPGQGLRLIYYSQIVNDFQKGDIAEGYSVSREKKESFPLTVTSAQKNPTAFYLCASQTGLITEAFFGQGTRLTVV.

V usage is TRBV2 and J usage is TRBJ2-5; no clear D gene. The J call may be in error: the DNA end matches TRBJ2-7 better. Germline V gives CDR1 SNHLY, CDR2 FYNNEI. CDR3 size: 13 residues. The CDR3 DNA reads TGTGCCAGCTTAGTGGGCAGGACCTACGAGCAGTACTTC. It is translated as CASLVGRTYEQYF.

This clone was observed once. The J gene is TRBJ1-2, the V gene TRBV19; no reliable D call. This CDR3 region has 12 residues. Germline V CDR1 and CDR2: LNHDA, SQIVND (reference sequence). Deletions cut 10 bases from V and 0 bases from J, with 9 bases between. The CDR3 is CANRTPNYGYTF. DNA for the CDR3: TGTGCCAATCGGACGCCTAACTATGGCTACACCTTC.

The CDR3 DNA follows: TGTGCCAGCAGTGTCCCTAGCTCCTACGAGCAGTACTTC. It specifies CASSVPSSYEQYF. This chain joins TRBV28 and TRBJ2-7; unclear D gene. The length of the CDR3 is 13 residues. With 5 bases removed from V and 0 bases from J, the gap between germline ends came to 8 bases. Germline V gene lookup returns CDR1 MDHEN and CDR2 SYDVKM.

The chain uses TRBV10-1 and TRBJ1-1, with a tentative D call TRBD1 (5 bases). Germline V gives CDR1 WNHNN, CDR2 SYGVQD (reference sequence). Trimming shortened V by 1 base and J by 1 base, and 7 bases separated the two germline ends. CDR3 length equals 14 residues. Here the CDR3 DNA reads TGCGCCAGCAGTGAGTTGGGGGGGAACACTGAAGCTTTCTTT. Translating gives CASSELGGNTEAFF.

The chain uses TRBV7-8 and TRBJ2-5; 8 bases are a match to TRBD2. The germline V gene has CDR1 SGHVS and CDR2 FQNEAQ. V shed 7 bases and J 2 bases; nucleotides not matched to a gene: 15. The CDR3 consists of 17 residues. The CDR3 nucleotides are TGTGCCAGCACGGGGCGAGTGGGTAGCGGGGCACAAGAGACCCAGTACTTC. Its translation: CASTGRVGSGAQETQYF. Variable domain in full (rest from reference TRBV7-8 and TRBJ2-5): GAGVSQSPRYKVAKRGQDVALRCDPISGHVSLFWYQQALGQGPEFLTYFQNEAQLDKSGLPSDRFFAERPEGSVSTLKIQRTQQEDSAVYLCASTGRVGSGAQETQYFGPGTRLLVL.

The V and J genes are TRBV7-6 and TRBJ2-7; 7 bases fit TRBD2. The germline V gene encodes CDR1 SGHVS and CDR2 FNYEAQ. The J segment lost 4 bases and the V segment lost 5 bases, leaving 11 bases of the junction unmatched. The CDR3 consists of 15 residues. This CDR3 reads CASSLSPSGIYEQYF. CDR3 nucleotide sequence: TGTGCCAGCAGCCTCAGCCCGAGCGGGATTTACGAGCAGTACTTC.

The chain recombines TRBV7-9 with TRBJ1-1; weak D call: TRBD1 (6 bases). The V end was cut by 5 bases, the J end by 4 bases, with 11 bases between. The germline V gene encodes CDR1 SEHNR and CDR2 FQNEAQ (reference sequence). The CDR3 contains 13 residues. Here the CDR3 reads CASSVQGSTEAFF. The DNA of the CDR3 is TGTGCCAGCAGCGTACAGGGTTCCACTGAAGCTTTCTTT.

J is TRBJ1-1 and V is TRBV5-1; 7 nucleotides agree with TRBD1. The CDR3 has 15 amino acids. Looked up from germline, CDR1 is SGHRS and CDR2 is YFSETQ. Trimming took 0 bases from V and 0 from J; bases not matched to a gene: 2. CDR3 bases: TGCGCCAGCAGCTTGGGGGGACAGATGAACACTGAAGCTTTCTTT. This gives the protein CASSLGGQMNTEAFF. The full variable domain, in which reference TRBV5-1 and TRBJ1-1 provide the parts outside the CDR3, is KAGVTQTPRYLIKTRGQQVTLSCSPISGHRSVSWYQQTPGQGLQFLFEYFSETQRNKGNFPGRFSGRQFSNSRSEMNVSTLELGDSALYLCASSLGGQMNTEAFFGQGTRLTVV.

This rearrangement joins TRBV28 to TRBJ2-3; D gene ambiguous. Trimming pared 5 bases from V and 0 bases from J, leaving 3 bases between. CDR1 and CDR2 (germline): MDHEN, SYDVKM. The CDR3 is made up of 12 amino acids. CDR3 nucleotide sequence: TGTGCCAGCAGTAGGAGCACAGATACGCAGTATTTT. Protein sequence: CASSRSTDTQYF.

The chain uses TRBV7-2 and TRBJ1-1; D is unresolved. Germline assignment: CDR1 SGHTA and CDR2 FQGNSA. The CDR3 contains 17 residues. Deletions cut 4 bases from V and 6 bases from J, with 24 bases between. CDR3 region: CASSSTYGYNSPAEAFF. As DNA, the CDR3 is TGTGCCAGCAGCTCCACCTACGGGTATAACAGCCCTGCTGAAGCTTTCTTT.

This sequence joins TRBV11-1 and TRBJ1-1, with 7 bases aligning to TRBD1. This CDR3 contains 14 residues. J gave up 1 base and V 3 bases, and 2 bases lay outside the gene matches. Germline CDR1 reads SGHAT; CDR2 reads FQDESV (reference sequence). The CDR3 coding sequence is TGTGCCAGCAGCTTTAGACAGGGGAACACTGAAGCTTTCTTT. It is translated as CASSFRQGNTEAFF. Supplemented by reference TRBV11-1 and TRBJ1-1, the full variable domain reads EAEVAQSPRYKITEKSQAVAFWCDPISGHATLYWYRQILGQGPELLVQFQDESVVDDSQLPKDRFSAERLKGVDSTLKIQPAELGDSAMYLCASSFRQGNTEAFFGQGTRLTVV.

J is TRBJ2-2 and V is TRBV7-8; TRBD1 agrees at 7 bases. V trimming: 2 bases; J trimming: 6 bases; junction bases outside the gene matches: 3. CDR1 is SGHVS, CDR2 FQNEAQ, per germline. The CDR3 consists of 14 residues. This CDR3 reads CASSLWQGAGELFF. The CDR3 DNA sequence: TGTGCCAGCAGCTTATGGCAGGGGGCCGGGGAGCTGTTTTTT.

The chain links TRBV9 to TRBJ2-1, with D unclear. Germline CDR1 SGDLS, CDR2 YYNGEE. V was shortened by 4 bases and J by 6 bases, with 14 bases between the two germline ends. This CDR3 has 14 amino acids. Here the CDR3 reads CASSPRIGVNEQFF. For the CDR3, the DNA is TGTGCCAGCAGCCCCCGAATTGGTGTCAATGAGCAGTTCTTC. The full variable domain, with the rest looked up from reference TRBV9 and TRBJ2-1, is DSGVTQTPKHLITATGQRVTLRCSPRSGDLSVYWYQQSLDQGLQFLIQYYNGEERAKGNILERFSAQQFPDLHSELNLSSLELGDSALYFCASSPRIGVNEQFFGPGTRLTVL.

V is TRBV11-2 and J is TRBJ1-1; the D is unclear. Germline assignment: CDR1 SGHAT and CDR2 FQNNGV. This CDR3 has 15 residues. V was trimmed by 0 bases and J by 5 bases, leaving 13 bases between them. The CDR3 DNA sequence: TGTGCCAGCAGCTTAGATCAAGGTTGGGGTACTGAAGCTTTCTTT. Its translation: CASSLDQGWGTEAFF.

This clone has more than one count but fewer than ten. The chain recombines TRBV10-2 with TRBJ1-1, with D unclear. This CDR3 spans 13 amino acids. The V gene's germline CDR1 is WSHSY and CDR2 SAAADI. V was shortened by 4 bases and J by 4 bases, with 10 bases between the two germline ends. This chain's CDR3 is CASSVLGSTEAFF. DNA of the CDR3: TGCGCCAGCAGTGTGCTGGGGTCCACTGAAGCTTTCTTT.

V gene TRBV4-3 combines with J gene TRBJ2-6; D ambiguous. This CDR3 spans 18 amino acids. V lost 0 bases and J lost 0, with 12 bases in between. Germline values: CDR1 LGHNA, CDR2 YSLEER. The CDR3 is CASSQDRAAFSGANVLTF. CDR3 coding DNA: TGCGCCAGCAGCCAAGATAGGGCGGCTTTCTCTGGGGCCAACGTCCTGACTTTC.

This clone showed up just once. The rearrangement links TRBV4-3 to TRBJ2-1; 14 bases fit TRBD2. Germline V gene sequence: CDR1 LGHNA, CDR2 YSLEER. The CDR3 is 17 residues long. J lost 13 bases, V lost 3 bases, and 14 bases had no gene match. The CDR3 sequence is CASSHMTGTSGGTVQFF. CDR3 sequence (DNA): TGCGCCAGCAGCCACATGACCGGGACTAGCGGGGGTACCGTACAGTTCTTC.

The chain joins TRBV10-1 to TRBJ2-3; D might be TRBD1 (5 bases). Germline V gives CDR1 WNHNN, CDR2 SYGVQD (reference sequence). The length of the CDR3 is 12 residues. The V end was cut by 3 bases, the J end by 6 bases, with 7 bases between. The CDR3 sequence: CASSDRVDTQYF. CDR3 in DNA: TGCGCCAGCAGTGACAGGGTTGATACGCAGTATTTT.

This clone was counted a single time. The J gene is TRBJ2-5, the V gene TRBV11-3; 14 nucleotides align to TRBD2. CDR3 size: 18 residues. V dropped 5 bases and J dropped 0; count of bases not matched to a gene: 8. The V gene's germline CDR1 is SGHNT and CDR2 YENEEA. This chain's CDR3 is CASSLGLAGGTNQETQYF. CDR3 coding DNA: TGTGCCAGCAGCCTCGGACTAGCGGGGGGCACAAACCAAGAGACCCAGTACTTC. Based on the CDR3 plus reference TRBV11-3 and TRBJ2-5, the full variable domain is EAGVVQSPRYKIIEKKQPVAFWCNPISGHNTLYWYLQNLGQGPELLIRYENEEAVDDSQLPKDRFSAERLKGVDSTLKIQPAELGDSAVYLCASSLGLAGGTNQETQYFGPGTRLLVL.

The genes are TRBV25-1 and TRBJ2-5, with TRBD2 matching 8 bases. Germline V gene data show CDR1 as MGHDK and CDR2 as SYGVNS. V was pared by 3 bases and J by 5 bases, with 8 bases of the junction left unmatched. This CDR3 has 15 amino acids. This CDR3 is CASSDTGGPLETQYF. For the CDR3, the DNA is TGTGCCAGCAGTGATACGGGAGGGCCGCTTGAGACCCAGTACTTC.

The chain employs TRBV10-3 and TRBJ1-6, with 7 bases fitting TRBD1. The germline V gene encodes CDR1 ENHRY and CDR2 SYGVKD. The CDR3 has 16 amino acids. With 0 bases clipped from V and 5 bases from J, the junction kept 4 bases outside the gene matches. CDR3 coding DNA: TGTGCCATCAGTGAGTCGGGGGGACAGAATAATTCACCCCTCCACTTT. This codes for CAISESGGQNNSPLHF.

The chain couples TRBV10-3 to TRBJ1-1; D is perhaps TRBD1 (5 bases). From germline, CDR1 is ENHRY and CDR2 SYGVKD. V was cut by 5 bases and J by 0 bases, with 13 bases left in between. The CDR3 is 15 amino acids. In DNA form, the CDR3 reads TGTGCCATCAGTCACGAGGCAGGGCTGAACACTGAAGCTTTCTTT. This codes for CAISHEAGLNTEAFF.